This T cell receptor (beta chain) was sequenced for a study of radiation and T cells in renal cell carcinoma (dated by TCRdb to about 2020). Broadly, across the study: TCR beta sequencing covered 53 samples in total, comprising some 25 tumors and about 27 peripheral blood samples. Across all 50 or so samples, under 5,000,000 unique CDR3 nucleotide sequences, encoding about 3,000,000 unique CDR3 amino acid sequences, were identified. The final blood draw took place at 4 weeks after radiation, the same time as nephrectomy.

Results and caveats for the whole study, not just this receptor: Because pretreatment tumor biopsies were not available, the study could not determine whether clonotypes were already present within the tumor at baseline. In blood, the top tumor clonotypes increased from baseline to 2 weeks after radiation and then shrank by 4 weeks, which suggests a temporary expansion of tumor-resident clones. Effects of radiation dose or scheduling on the TCR repertoire could not be addressed with the single-armed trial design. Tracking of blood repertoire dynamics stopped at more than three weeks after treatment, with no follow-up past that point.

The immunoSEQ kit was used, according to the manufacturer's recommendations, to generate TCR beta libraries from genomic DNA. To prepare libraries, a first multiplex PCR with proprietary primers was run, followed by a second PCR that added unique barcodes, and a bead cleanup was done after each round. A positive control reaction and a negative control reaction, both provided in the kit, were run with every batch of samples. The final libraries were assessed on an Agilent 4200 TapeStation D1000 ScreenTape, pooled by volume, and quantified by qPCR. Sequencing was performed on an Illumina NextSeq500 with a MidOutput 150-cycle cartridge, and 156 Read1 and 15 Index1 cycles were run with kit custom primers. The pooled library was loaded at about 0.96 pM, and around 18% PhiX control was spiked in. The paper's data handling went like this. Vendor-processed data were analyzed in R, and a clonotype was defined as all T cells sharing the same CDR3 nucleotide sequence. In the clone abundance analyses, frequencies in each sample were normalized to that sample's 10,000 most abundant clones. Public T cell clones, which averaged fewer than five per sample, were removed prior to analysis. Tumor-enriched and baseline blood-enriched clonotypes were defined by at least a 32-fold difference in abundance between compartments. Clonotypes expanded or contracted between blood time points were identified with a beta-binomial differential abundance model. Tumor-blood repertoire similarity was measured with the Baroni-Urbani and Buser coefficient, and groups were compared using two-tailed Wilcoxon tests in R. TCRdb stores this immuneACCESS table with in-frame sequences only. Part of the clones is absent; in the studies checked, under half of the shortfall reflects unresolved V genes, and no reason is known for the rest. V and J calls and clone size are as listed in that table; D and trimming were resolved from the DNA. In this sample the table shows under 200,000 clones, about 87% of which occur a single time. The ten largest clones capture over 9% of the sample.

The germline ends are 14 bases apart after V is trimmed by 3 bases and J by 3 bases. The germline V gene provides CDR1 KGHSH and CDR2 LQKENI. Including the terminal cysteine and phenylalanine, the CDR3 comprises 15 residues. Kept here is only the CDR3 DNA, which spans 45 bases and is read in frame from base 1. To note about this clone: Its specific antigen is unknown. There are no base qualities to consult, and no much larger clone falls within one base.

This sample's time point label indicates: blood 4 weeks post-SBRT, at nephrectomy. The sample's treatment or condition, from its label and the paper: 15 Gy SBRT to primary tumor, nephrectomy 4 weeks later. Samples were obtained from a clinical trial, in which 15 Gy stereotactic body radiation therapy was delivered to primary renal cell carcinomas and nephrectomy was performed 4 weeks later. To track tumor-enriched clonotypes, serial peripheral blood was sampled from radiation-treated patients at baseline and at 2 weeks and 4 weeks after SBRT. All patients had renal cell carcinoma with clear cell pathology. The QIAamp DNA Blood Mini Kit (Qiagen) was used to prepare genomic DNA for TCR sequencing. The analyses included just those samples that passed every quality control check.

The chain is assembled from TRBV18 and TRBJ2-5, with TRBD2 tentatively as D gene (6 bases match). The specimen was blood, collected from a patient whose treatment included radiotherapy and nephrectomy. This TCR derives from a woman in her 50s with renal cell carcinoma. The CDR3 region reads CASSPTIGEEETQYF. The sequenced DNA: TGTGCCAGCTCACCGACGATCGGGGAGGAAGAGACCCAGTACTTC.